This T cell receptor (beta chain) was captured in a study of blood T cell repertoires in COVID-19. The wider study: Both acute and convalescent COVID-19 samples were obtained from the United States, Italy and Spain. In each case, the material was cDNA or gDNA derived from T cells, B-cell-depleted T cells, or PBMCs.

Original handling: Amplification of reference gene primers provided the estimated nucleated cell counts. The protocol was immunoSEQ multiplex PCR, while the TCRdb copy is restricted to in-frame clones and leaves out a portion. Clone size and V and J calls were adopted from that table, with D and trimming inferred from the DNA. In the table there are 150,000 or so clones, roughly 80% of which are singletons. Germline CDR1 reads GTSNPN; CDR2 reads SVGIG (reference sequence). The V gene lost 3 bases and the J gene lost 6 bases, with 15 bases spanning the gap. This CDR3 region has 14 residues. The sequence was obtained from a woman aged 70-85 years with COVID-19, enrolled during active disease. The gene calls are TRBV30 and TRBJ1-5; D possibly corresponds to TRBD1 (5 bases). The material sequenced was peripheral blood. The CDR3 here is CAWRTGGESQPQHF. For the CDR3, the DNA is TGTGCCTGGAGGACCGGAGGGGAATCTCAGCCCCAGCATTTT.